This T cell receptor beta chain was captured by sequencing in a study of shared clonotypes between healthy human individuals. CD45RA-negative memory and CD45RA+ naive subsets were split from the CD4+ cells. The sample holds many counts of this clone. Per the germline V gene, CDR1 is MNHNY and CDR2 is SVGAGI (reference sequence). Trimming stripped 6 bases from V and 0 bases from J, with 12 bases between. This CDR3 spans 15 amino acids. Genomic DNA belonging to each subset was distributed in equal measure over several immunoSEQ plates. Sequenced by immunoSEQ multiplex PCR; TCRdb stores in-frame clones only, minus some. The data contain about 990,000 clones, 75% to 80% of them singletons.

The gene calls are TRBV6-6 and TRBJ1-5; D unresolved. Material for sequencing was memory CD4+ T cells from PBMCs. Specified subset: CD45RA-negative fraction. The TCR sequence derives from a man in his late teens or twenties in good health. Some clones in this sample may be carry-over from other donors' samples. The CDR3 loop reads CASRLNGNSNQPQHF. CDR3 in DNA: TGTGCCAGCAGGCTAAACGGAAATAGCAATCAGCCCCAGCATTTT.